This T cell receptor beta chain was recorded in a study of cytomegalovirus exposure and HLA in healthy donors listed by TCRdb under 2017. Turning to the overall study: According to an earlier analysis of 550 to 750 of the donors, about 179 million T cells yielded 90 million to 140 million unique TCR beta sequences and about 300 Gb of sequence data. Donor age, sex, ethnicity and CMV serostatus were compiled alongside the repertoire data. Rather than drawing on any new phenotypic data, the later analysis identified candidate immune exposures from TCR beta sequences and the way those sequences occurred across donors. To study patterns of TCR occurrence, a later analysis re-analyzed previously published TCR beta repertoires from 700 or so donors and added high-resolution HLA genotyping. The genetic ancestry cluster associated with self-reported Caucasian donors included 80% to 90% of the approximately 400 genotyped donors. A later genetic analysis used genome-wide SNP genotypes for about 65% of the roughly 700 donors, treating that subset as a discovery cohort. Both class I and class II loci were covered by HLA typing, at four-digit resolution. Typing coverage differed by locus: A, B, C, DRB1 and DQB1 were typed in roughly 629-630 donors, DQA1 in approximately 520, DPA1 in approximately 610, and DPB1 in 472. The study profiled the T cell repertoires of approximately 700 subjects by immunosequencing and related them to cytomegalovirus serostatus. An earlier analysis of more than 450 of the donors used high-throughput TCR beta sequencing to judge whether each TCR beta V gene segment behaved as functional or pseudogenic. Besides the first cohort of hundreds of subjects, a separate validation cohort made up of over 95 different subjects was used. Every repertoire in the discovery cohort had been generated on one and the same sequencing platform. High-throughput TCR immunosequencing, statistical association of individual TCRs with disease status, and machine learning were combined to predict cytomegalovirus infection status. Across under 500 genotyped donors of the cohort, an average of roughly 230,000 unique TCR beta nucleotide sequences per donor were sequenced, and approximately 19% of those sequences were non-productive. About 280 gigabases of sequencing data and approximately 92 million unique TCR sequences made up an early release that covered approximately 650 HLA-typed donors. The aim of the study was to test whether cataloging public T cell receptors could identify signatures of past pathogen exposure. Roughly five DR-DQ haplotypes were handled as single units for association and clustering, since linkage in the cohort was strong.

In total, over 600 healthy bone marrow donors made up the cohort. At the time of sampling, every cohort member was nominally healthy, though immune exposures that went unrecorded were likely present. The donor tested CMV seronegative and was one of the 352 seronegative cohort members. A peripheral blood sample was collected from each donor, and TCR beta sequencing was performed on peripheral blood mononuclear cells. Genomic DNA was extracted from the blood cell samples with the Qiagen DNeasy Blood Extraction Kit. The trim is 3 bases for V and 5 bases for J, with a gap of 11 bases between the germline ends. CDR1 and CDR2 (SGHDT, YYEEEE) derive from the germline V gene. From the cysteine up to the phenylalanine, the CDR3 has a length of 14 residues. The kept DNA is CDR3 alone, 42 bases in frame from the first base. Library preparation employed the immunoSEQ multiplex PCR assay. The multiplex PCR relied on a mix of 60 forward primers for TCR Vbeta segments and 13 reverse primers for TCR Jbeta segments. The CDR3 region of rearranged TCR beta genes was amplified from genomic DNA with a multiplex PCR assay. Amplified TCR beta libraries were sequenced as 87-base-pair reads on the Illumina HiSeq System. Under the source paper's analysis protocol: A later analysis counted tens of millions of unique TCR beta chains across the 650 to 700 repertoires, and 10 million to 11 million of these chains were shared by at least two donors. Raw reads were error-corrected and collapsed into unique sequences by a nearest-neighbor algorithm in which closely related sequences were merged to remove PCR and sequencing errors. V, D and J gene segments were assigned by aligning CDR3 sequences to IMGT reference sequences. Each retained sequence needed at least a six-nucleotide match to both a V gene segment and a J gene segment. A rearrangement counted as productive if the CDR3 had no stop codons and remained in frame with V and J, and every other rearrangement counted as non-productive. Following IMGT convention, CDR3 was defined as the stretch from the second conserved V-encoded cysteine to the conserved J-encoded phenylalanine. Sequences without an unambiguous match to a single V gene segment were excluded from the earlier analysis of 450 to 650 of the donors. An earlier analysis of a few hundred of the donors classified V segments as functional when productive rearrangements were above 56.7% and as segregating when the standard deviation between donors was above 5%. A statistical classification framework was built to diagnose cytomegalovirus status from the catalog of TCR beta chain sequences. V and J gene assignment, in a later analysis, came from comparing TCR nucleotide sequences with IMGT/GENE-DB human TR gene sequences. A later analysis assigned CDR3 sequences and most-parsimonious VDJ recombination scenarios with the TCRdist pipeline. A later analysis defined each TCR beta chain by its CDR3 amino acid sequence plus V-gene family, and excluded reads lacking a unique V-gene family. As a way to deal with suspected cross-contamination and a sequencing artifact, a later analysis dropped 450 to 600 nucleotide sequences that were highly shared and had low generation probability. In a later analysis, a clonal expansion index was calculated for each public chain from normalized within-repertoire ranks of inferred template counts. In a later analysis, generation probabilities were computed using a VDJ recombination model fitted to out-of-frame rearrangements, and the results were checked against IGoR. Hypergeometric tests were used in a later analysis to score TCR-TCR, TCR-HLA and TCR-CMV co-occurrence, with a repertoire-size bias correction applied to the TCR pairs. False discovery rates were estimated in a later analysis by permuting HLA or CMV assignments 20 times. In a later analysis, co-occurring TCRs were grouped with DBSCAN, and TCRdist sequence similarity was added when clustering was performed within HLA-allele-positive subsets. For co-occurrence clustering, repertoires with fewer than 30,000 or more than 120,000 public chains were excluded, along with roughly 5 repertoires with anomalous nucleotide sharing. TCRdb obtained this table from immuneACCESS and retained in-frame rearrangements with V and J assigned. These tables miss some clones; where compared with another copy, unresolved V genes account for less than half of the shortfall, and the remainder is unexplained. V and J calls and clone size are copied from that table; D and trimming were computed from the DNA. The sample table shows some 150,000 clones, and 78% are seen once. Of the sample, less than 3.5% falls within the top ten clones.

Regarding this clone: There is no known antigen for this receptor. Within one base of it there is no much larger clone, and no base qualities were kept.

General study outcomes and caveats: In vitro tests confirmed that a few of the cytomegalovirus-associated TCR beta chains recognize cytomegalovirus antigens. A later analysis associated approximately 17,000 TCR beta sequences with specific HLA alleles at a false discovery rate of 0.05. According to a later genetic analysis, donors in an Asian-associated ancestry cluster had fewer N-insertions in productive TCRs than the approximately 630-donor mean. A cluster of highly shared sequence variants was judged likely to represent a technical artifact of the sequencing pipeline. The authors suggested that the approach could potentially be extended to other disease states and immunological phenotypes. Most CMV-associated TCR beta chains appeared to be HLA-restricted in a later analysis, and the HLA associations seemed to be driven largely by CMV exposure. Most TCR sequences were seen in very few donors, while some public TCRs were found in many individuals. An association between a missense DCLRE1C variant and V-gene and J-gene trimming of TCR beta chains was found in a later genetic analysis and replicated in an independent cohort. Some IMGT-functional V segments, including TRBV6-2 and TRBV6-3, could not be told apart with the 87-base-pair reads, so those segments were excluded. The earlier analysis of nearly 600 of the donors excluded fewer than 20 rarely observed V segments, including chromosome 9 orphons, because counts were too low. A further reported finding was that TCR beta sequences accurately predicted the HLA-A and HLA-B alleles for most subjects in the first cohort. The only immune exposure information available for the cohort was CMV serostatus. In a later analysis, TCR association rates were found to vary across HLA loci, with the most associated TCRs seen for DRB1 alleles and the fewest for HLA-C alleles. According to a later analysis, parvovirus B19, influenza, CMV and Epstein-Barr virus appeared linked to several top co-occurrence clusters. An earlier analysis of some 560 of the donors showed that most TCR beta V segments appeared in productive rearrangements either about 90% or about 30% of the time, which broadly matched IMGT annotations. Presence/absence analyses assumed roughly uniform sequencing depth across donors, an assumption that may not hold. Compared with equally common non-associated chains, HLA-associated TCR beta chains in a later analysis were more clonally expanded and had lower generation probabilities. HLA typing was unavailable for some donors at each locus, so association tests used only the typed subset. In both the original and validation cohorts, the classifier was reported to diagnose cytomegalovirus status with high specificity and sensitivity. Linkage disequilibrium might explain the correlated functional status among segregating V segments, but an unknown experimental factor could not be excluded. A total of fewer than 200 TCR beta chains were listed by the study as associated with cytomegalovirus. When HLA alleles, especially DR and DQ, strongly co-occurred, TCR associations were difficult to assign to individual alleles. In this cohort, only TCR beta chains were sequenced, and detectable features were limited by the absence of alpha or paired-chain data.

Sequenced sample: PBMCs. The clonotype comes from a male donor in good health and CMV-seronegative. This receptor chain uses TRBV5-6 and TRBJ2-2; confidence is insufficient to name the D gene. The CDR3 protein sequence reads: CASSSRSLTGELFF. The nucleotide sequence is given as TGTGCCAGCAGCTCTAGAAGTCTGACCGGGGAGCTGTTTTTT.